The clone carrying this T cell receptor beta chain has a count of ten or more. The data belong to a study of T cells after yellow fever vaccination. The TCR cDNA carried a universal primer site and UMIs from 5'RACE template switching. TCRdb re-called the 5' RACE reads with MiXCR, one entry per CDR3 protein. Altogether 100,000 to 150,000 distinct CDR3 sequences are present, roughly 8.2% being singletons, with the ten largest covering 30% to 50%. This receptor was taken from a man younger than 30 who received the YFV17D yellow fever vaccine. Sequenced here: CD8+ T cells sorted from PBMCs, sampled on the day of the yellow fever booster vaccination.

The CDR3 loop reads CASSLGRRDEQFF. In nucleotides, the CDR3 is TGTGCCAGCAGTTTAGGTAGGAGAGATGAGCAGTTCTTC. J is TRBJ2-1 and V is TRBV27, with no clear D. Per the germline V gene, CDR1 is MNHEY and CDR2 is SMNVEV (reference sequence). Trimming shortened V by 2 bases and J by 8 bases, and 10 bases separated the two germline ends. The CDR3 is 13 amino acids.